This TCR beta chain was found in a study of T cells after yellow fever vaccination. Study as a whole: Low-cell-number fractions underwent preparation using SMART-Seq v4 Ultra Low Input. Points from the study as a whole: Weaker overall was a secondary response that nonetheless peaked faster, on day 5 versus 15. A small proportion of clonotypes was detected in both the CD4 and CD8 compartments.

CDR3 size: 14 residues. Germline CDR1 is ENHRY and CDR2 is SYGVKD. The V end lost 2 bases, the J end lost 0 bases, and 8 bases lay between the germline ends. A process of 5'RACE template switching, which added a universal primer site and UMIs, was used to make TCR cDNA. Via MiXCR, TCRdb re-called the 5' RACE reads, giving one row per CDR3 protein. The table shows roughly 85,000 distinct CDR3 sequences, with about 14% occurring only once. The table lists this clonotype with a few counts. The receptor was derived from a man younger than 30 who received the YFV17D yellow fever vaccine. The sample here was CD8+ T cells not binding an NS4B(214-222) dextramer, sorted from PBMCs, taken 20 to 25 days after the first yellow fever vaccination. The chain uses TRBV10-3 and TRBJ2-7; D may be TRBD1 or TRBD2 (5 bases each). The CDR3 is CAISEAGSSYEQYV. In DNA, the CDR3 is TGTGCCATCAGTGAGGCAGGGAGCTCCTACGAGCAGTACGTC.